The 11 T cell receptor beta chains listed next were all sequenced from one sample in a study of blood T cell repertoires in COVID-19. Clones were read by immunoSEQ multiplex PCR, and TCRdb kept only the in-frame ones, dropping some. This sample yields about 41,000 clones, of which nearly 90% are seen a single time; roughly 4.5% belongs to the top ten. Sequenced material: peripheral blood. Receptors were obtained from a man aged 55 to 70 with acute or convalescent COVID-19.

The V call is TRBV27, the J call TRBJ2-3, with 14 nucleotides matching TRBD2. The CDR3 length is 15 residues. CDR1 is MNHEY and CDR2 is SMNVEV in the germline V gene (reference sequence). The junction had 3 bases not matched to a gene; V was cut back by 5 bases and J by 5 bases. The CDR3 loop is CASSAGTSGGDTQYF. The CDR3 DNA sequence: TGTGCCAGCAGTGCAGGGACTAGCGGGGGAGATACGCAGTATTTT.

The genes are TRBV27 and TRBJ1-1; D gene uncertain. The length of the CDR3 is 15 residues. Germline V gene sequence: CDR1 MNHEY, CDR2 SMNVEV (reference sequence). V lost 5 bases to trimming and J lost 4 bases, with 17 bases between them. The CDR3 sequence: CASSQHNGRSTEAFF. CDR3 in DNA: TGTGCCAGCAGTCAACACAATGGGAGGAGCACTGAAGCTTTCTTT.

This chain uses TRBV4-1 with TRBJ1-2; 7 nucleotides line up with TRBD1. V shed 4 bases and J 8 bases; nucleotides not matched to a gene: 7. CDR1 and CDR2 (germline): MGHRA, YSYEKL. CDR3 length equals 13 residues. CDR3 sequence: CASSPPGQLGYTF. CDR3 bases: TGCGCCAGCAGCCCCCCGGGACAGTTGGGCTACACCTTC.

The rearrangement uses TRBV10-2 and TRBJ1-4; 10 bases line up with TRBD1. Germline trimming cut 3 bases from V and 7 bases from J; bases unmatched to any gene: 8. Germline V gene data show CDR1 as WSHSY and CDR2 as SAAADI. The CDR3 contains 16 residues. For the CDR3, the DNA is TGCGCCAGCAGTGACTGGGACAGGGGATCGAGTGAAAAACTGTTTTTT. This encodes CASSDWDRGSSEKLFF.

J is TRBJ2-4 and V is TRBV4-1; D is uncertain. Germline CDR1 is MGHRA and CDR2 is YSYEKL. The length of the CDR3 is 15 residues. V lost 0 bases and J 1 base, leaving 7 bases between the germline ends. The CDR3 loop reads CASSQDPEAKNIQYF. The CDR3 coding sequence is TGCGCCAGCAGCCAAGACCCCGAGGCCAAAAACATTCAGTACTTC.

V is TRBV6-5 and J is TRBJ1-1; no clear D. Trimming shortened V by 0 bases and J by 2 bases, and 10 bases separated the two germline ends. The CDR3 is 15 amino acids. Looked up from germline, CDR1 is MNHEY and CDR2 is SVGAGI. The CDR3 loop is CASSYSSTVNTEAFF. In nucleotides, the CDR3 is TGTGCCAGCAGTTACTCGTCAACGGTTAACACTGAAGCTTTCTTT.

The CDR3 DNA reads as TGTGCCTGGAGTGTTTATTCCGCCTACGAGCAGTACTTC. Protein: CAWSVYSAYEQYF. The V call is TRBV30, the J call TRBJ2-7; no firm D call. This CDR3 has 13 amino acids. The germline V and J ends were trimmed by 0 bases and 2 bases, with 8 bases remaining between them. Germline lookup yields CDR1 GTSNPN and CDR2 SVGIG (reference sequence).

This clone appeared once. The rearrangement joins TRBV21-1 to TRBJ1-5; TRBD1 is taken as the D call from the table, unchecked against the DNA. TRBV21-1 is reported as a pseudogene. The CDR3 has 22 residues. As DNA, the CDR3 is TGTGCCAGCAGCAAATGTACTTCAGGGAGGACAGGAGAACCGCGATGCAATCAGCCCCAGCATTTT. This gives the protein CASSKCTSGRTGEPRCNQPQHF.

This chain's CDR3 is CASRGAGQGNTEAFF. The CDR3 coding sequence is TGTGCCAGCAGGGGGGCGGGACAGGGTAACACTGAAGCTTTCTTT. The rearrangement uses TRBV11-2 and TRBJ1-1, with 9 positions matching TRBD1. There are 15 residues in the CDR3. The V and J ends lost 6 bases and 2 bases, in that order; junction bases with no gene match: 7. CDR1 is SGHAT, CDR2 FQNNGV, per germline. Looking up the rest from reference TRBV11-2 and TRBJ1-1 gives the full variable domain: EAGVAQSPRYKIIEKRQSVAFWCNPISGHATLYWYQQILGQGPKLLIQFQNNGVVDDSQLPKDRFSAERLKGVDSTLKIQPAKLEDSAVYLCASRGAGQGNTEAFFGQGTRLTVV.

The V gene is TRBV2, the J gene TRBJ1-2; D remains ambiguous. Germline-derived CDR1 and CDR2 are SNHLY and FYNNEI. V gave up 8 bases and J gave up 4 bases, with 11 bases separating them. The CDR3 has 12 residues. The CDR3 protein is CASLEGVYGYTF. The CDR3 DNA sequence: TGTGCCAGCCTAGAGGGTGTCTATGGCTACACCTTC.

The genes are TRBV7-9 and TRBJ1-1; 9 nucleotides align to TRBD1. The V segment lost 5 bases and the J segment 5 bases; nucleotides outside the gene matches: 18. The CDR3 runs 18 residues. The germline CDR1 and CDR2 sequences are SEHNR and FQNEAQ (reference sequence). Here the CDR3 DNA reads TGTGCCAGCAGCCGAACCTACCGGGACAGGGCCATGGTTACTGAAGCTTTCTTT. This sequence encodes CASSRTYRDRAMVTEAFF. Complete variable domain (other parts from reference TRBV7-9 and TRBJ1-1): DTGVSQNPRHKITKRGQNVTFRCDPISEHNRLYWYRQTLGQGPEFLTYFQNEAQLEKSRLLSDRFSAERPKGSFSTLEIQRTEQGDSAMYLCASSRTYRDRAMVTEAFFGQGTRLTVV.